This T cell receptor (beta chain) derives from a study of blood T cell repertoires in COVID-19. Overall study: Sample material is recorded as cDNA or gDNA derived from T cells, B-cell-depleted T cells, or PBMCs.

Authors' methods: Quantification of nucleated cells was approximated via reference gene primer amplification. The repertoire was sequenced with immunoSEQ multiplex PCR; TCRdb's copy has only in-frame clones and lacks some. V and J calls and clone size come straight from that table; D and trimming were deduced from the DNA. This sample has under 150,000 clones, with 85% found just once. The junction had 5 bases not matched to a gene; V was cut back by 5 bases and J by 2 bases. The germline V gene encodes CDR1 SGHVS and CDR2 FNYEAQ. This CDR3 region has 15 residues. Sequencing input: peripheral blood. The V call is TRBV7-6, the J call TRBJ2-1; 8 bases fit TRBD1. This clonotype was obtained from a human donor in a cohort sampled during active COVID-19. CDR3 in amino acids: CASSPGGGTYNEQFF. CDR3 in DNA: TGTGCCAGCAGCCCAGGGGGCGGGACCTACAATGAGCAGTTCTTC. Variable domain in full (rest from reference TRBV7-6 and TRBJ2-1): GAGVSQSPRYKVTKRGQDVALRCDPISGHVSLYWYRQALGQGPEFLTYFNYEAQQDKSGLPNDRFSAERPEGSISTLTIQRTEQRDSAMYRCASSPGGGTYNEQFFGPGTRLTVL.